These T cell receptor beta chains were read from a single sample in a study of control samples from healthy donors and cancer patients. The repertoire was sequenced with immunoSEQ multiplex PCR; TCRdb's copy has only in-frame clones and lacks some. This table has 150,000 to 200,000 clones, roughly 90% appearing once. Sequencing input: blood. Source of these receptors: a woman aged 50 to 65 in good health. Each CDR3 is given with its conserved first and last residue. D genes are given only for firm matches. Not all rows give a size; the values are once, few, many and, for expanded clones, a class.

cdr3_aa: CASKPGQGLYEQYF
cdr3_nt: TGTGCCAGCAAACCGGGACAGGGACTCTACGAGCAGTACTTC
v_call: TRBV2
d_call: TRBD1
j_call: TRBJ2-7
clone_size: .

cdr3_aa: CASSIGAVNTEAFF
cdr3_nt: TGTGCCAGTAGTATAGGGGCAGTGAACACTGAAGCTTTCTTT
v_call: TRBV19
d_call: .
j_call: TRBJ1-1
clone_size: .

cdr3_aa: CASSSGTNYNEQFF
cdr3_nt: TGCGCCAGCAGTTCCGGGACAAACTACAATGAGCAGTTCTTC
v_call: TRBV5-1
d_call: .
j_call: TRBJ2-1
clone_size: .

cdr3_aa: CASSLGGGTGIDEQYF
cdr3_nt: TGTGCCAGCAGCTTAGGGGGCGGGACAGGGATAGACGAGCAGTACTTC
v_call: TRBV7-8
d_call: TRBD1
j_call: TRBJ2-7
clone_size: .

cdr3_aa: CASSSTGIPYNEQFF
cdr3_nt: TGTGCCAGCAGCTCGACAGGGATTCCCTACAATGAGCAGTTCTTC
v_call: TRBV5-5
d_call: TRBD1
j_call: TRBJ2-1
clone_size: .

cdr3_aa: CASSVAPEETQYF
cdr3_nt: TGTGCCAGCAGCGTAGCCCCCGAAGAGACCCAGTACTTC
v_call: TRBV9
d_call: .
j_call: TRBJ2-5
clone_size: once

cdr3_aa: CASSLAPTGVKTGELFF
cdr3_nt: TGCGCCAGCAGCTTGGCCCCGACAGGGGTGAAAACCGGGGAGCTGTTTTTT
v_call: TRBV5-1
d_call: TRBD1
j_call: TRBJ2-2
clone_size: .

cdr3_aa: CASSPSTGQLLRDTEAFF
cdr3_nt: TGTGCCAGCAGTCCCTCAACAGGGCAACTCTTAAGGGACACTGAAGCTTTCTTT
v_call: TRBV6-6
d_call: .
j_call: TRBJ1-1
clone_size: .

cdr3_aa: CARSDAGGRPADTQYF
cdr3_nt: TGTGCCAGGTCCGACGCGGGGGGGAGGCCCGCGGATACGCAGTATTTT
v_call: TRBV3-1/TRBV3-2
d_call: TRBD2
j_call: TRBJ2-3
clone_size: once

cdr3_aa: CASSLGGTHNEQFF
cdr3_nt: TGCGCCAGCAGCTTGGGCGGGACCCACAATGAGCAGTTCTTC
v_call: TRBV5-1
d_call: .
j_call: TRBJ2-1
clone_size: .

cdr3_aa: CATSDLLGNEQFF
cdr3_nt: TGTGCCACCAGTGATTTGCTGGGGAATGAGCAGTTCTTC
v_call: TRBV24-1
d_call: .
j_call: TRBJ2-1
clone_size: .

cdr3_aa: CASSAGHTGNTIYF
cdr3_nt: TGCGCCAGCAGCGCGGGACATACAGGAAACACCATATATTTT
v_call: TRBV5-1
d_call: .
j_call: TRBJ1-3
clone_size: few

cdr3_aa: CASTTPKYGYTF
cdr3_nt: TGTGCCAGCACGACGCCGAAGTATGGCTACACCTTC
v_call: TRBV28
d_call: .
j_call: TRBJ1-2
clone_size: .

cdr3_aa: CASSKDRAGNTIYF
cdr3_nt: TGTGCCAGCAGCAAGGACAGGGCTGGAAACACCATATATTTT
v_call: TRBV7-9
d_call: TRBD1
j_call: TRBJ1-3
clone_size: .

cdr3_aa: CASHLDLRTEAFF
cdr3_nt: TGTGCCAGCCACCTGGATCTGAGGACTGAAGCTTTCTTT
v_call: TRBV7-9
d_call: .
j_call: TRBJ1-1
clone_size: .

cdr3_aa: CSALPQYGYTF
cdr3_nt: TGCAGCGCCTTGCCGCAGTATGGCTACACCTTC
v_call: TRBV29-1
d_call: .
j_call: TRBJ1-2
clone_size: .

cdr3_aa: CASTRDSTRINSPLHF
cdr3_nt: TGTGCCAGCACTAGGGACAGTACTAGAATTAATTCACCCCTCCACTTT
v_call: TRBV2
d_call: TRBD1
j_call: TRBJ1-6
clone_size: .

cdr3_aa: CSVRVQGAKLYEQYF
cdr3_nt: TGCAGCGTTCGCGTACAGGGGGCGAAACTCTACGAGCAGTACTTC
v_call: TRBV29-1
d_call: TRBD1
j_call: TRBJ2-7
clone_size: .

cdr3_aa: CASSPGTTYNEQFF
cdr3_nt: TGTGCCAGCAGCCCCGGGACTACCTACAATGAGCAGTTCTTC
v_call: TRBV7-6
d_call: TRBD2
j_call: TRBJ2-1
clone_size: .

cdr3_aa: CASSFGNVFNYGYTF
cdr3_nt: TGCGCCAGCAGTTTTGGGAATGTGTTTAACTATGGCTACACCTTC
v_call: TRBV5-1
d_call: .
j_call: TRBJ1-2
clone_size: .

cdr3_aa: CASSLYQGQGNGYTF
cdr3_nt: TGCGCCAGCAGCTTGTATCAGGGTCAAGGAAATGGCTACACCTTC
v_call: TRBV5-1
d_call: .
j_call: TRBJ1-2
clone_size: .

cdr3_aa: CASSISLGQPQHF
cdr3_nt: TGTGCCAGTAGTATTTCTTTGGGGCAGCCCCAGCATTTT
v_call: TRBV19
d_call: .
j_call: TRBJ1-5
clone_size: .

cdr3_aa: CASSFDRWGGYTF
cdr3_nt: TGTGCCAGCAGCTTTGACCGCTGGGGAGGCTACACCTTC
v_call: TRBV7-9
d_call: .
j_call: TRBJ1-2
clone_size: .

cdr3_aa: CAAGTGINQPQHF
cdr3_nt: TGTGCCGCTGGGACAGGGATCAATCAGCCCCAGCATTTT
v_call: TRBV10-3
d_call: TRBD1
j_call: TRBJ1-5
clone_size: .

cdr3_aa: CASSKGGRAPETQYF
cdr3_nt: TGTGCCAGCAGCAAAGGGGGCAGGGCGCCAGAGACCCAGTACTTC
v_call: TRBV21-1
d_call: .
j_call: TRBJ2-5
clone_size: .

cdr3_aa: CATSRDLGSPYGYTF
cdr3_nt: TGTGCCACCAGCAGAGATCTAGGGTCCCCCTATGGCTACACCTTC
v_call: TRBV15
d_call: .
j_call: TRBJ1-2
clone_size: .

cdr3_aa: CASSLAGVLWNEQFF
cdr3_nt: TGTGCCAGCAGCTTAGCGGGGGTCCTCTGGAATGAGCAGTTCTTC
v_call: TRBV13
d_call: .
j_call: TRBJ2-1
clone_size: .

cdr3_aa: CASVQLAGGYDEQYF
cdr3_nt: TGTGCCAGCGTCCAACTAGCGGGAGGGTACGACGAGCAGTACTTC
v_call: TRBV28
d_call: TRBD2
j_call: TRBJ2-7
clone_size: .

cdr3_aa: CASSKTLSGQGAMWQPQHF
cdr3_nt: TGTGCCAGTAGTAAAACCCTATCGGGACAGGGGGCGATGTGGCAGCCCCAGCATTTT
v_call: TRBV19
d_call: TRBD1
j_call: TRBJ1-5
clone_size: .

cdr3_aa: CASRGPYSNQPQHF
cdr3_nt: TGTGCCAGCAGGGGGCCTTATAGCAATCAGCCCCAGCATTTT
v_call: TRBV28
d_call: .
j_call: TRBJ1-5
clone_size: .

cdr3_aa: CASSLNGNYGYTF
cdr3_nt: TGCGCCAGCAGCTTGAATGGTAACTATGGCTACACCTTC
v_call: TRBV5-1
d_call: .
j_call: TRBJ1-2
clone_size: .

cdr3_aa: CASSPGQGGKAFF
cdr3_nt: TGCGCCAGCAGCCCCGGACAGGGCGGAAAAGCTTTCTTT
v_call: TRBV5-1
d_call: TRBD1
j_call: TRBJ1-1
clone_size: .

cdr3_aa: CASTPGDNYGYTF
cdr3_nt: TGTGCCAGCACCCCTGGGGACAACTATGGCTACACCTTC
v_call: TRBV28
d_call: .
j_call: TRBJ1-2
clone_size: .

cdr3_aa: CASSFGTGNTEAFF
cdr3_nt: TGTGCCAGCAGCTTCGGGACAGGGAACACTGAAGCTTTCTTT
v_call: TRBV2
d_call: TRBD1
j_call: TRBJ1-1
clone_size: .

cdr3_aa: CSVERPSGANVLTF
cdr3_nt: TGCAGCGTTGAAAGACCCTCTGGGGCCAACGTCCTGACTTTC
v_call: TRBV29-1
d_call: .
j_call: TRBJ2-6
clone_size: .

cdr3_aa: CASSLTRLLAGGQETQYF
cdr3_nt: TGTGCCAGCAGCCTCACCCGTCTACTAGCGGGGGGACAAGAGACCCAGTACTTC
v_call: TRBV7-8
d_call: TRBD2
j_call: TRBJ2-5
clone_size: .

cdr3_aa: CASSRTHSYEQYF
cdr3_nt: TGTGCCAGCAGCCGGACGCACTCCTACGAGCAGTACTTC
v_call: TRBV7-9
d_call: .
j_call: TRBJ2-7
clone_size: .

cdr3_aa: CASSSPGQAKNIQYF
cdr3_nt: TGTGCCAGCAGCTCCCCAGGACAGGCCAAAAACATTCAGTACTTC
v_call: TRBV5-4
d_call: .
j_call: TRBJ2-4
clone_size: .

cdr3_aa: CASQGAKGTEAFF
cdr3_nt: TGTGCCAGCCAAGGAGCCAAAGGGACTGAAGCTTTCTTT
v_call: TRBV2
d_call: .
j_call: TRBJ1-1
clone_size: .

cdr3_aa: CASSLVLRARGYTF
cdr3_nt: TGTGCCAGCAGTTTAGTTCTAAGGGCAAGAGGCTACACCTTC
v_call: TRBV28
d_call: .
j_call: TRBJ1-2
clone_size: .

cdr3_aa: CSARGAYGYTF
cdr3_nt: TGCAGTGCTAGGGGCGCCTATGGCTACACCTTC
v_call: TRBV20-1
d_call: .
j_call: TRBJ1-2
clone_size: .

cdr3_aa: CASSTSPAPGVSYNSPLHF
cdr3_nt: TGTGCCAGCAGCACTTCCCCCGCACCCGGTGTATCCTATAATTCACCCCTCCACTTT
v_call: TRBV27
d_call: .
j_call: TRBJ1-6
clone_size: .

cdr3_aa: CSAWTGGTGELFF
cdr3_nt: TGCAGCGCGTGGACAGGCGGAACCGGGGAGCTGTTTTTT
v_call: TRBV29-1
d_call: TRBD1
j_call: TRBJ2-2
clone_size: .